Below are 21 T cell receptor beta chains sequenced from a single sample in a study of CXCR3-negative and CXCR3-positive naive CD8 T cells. 5' RACE with UMI labels generated the TRB cDNA libraries. TCRdb reanalyzed the 5' RACE reads and collapses them to one entry per CDR3 protein, without DNA. Reported are about 62,000 distinct CDR3 sequences; the ten largest clones contain more than 3.5%. The sample taken for sequencing was naive CXCR3- CD8+ T cells from blood. Documented subset: CD45RO-CCR7+CD27+CD95- naive CD8+ T cells lacking CXCR3 (TNR3-). The receptor set was obtained from a human donor in good health. Some clones in this sample may be carry-over from other donors' samples.

J is TRBJ2-7 and V is TRBV29-1; TCRdb's D call of TRBD1 is untestable without DNA. CDR1 and CDR2 (germline): SQVTM, ANQGSEA. The CDR3 contains 14 residues. The CDR3 is CSPSRDRGEYEQYF.

This chain links TRBV14 with TRBJ2-1; there is no DNA to check the TCRdb D call of TRBD2. The germline CDR1 and CDR2 sequences are SGHDN and FVKESK. The CDR3 runs 13 residues. Here the CDR3 reads CASSLTRSNEQFF. Full variable domain (rest looked up from reference TRBV14 and TRBJ2-1): EAGVTQFPSHSVIEKGQTVTLRCDPISGHDNLYWYRRVMGKEIKFLLHFVKESKQDESGMPNNRFLAERTGGTYSTLKVQPAELEDSGVYFCASSLTRSNEQFFGPGTRLTVL.

V and J are TRBV20-1 and TRBJ1-1; the D call from TCRdb, TRBD1, cannot be confirmed without DNA. The CDR3 consists of 13 residues. The germline V gene encodes CDR1 DFQATT and CDR2 SNEGSKA (reference sequence). The CDR3 sequence: CSAMGGRDTEAFF.

The chain is built from TRBV29-1 and TRBJ2-1; the D call from TCRdb, TRBD1, cannot be confirmed without DNA. The length of the CDR3 is 14 residues. The V gene's germline CDR1 is SQVTM and CDR2 ANQGSEA. The CDR3 loop reads CSVPVLRRGDEQFF.

The genes are TRBV7-9 and TRBJ1-4. The CDR3 spans 15 residues. Germline-derived CDR1 and CDR2 are SEHNR and FQNEAQ (reference sequence). The CDR3 loop is CASSPPVATNEKLFF.

The rearrangement joins TRBV5-8 to TRBJ2-1; TCRdb indicates TRBD1, and absent DNA this call remains unverified. Germline V gene lookup returns CDR1 SGHTS and CDR2 YDEGEE. The length of the CDR3 is 14 residues. This CDR3 is CASSGRETYNEQFF.

J is TRBJ1-1 and V is TRBV30; TCRdb indicates TRBD1, and absent DNA this call remains unverified. The CDR3 spans 15 residues. Germline CDR1 and CDR2: GTSNPN and SVGIG (reference sequence). The chain's CDR3 is CAWTLRTGVRAEAFF.

This sequence joins TRBV29-1 and TRBJ2-1; TCRdb's D gene call, TRBD1, goes unchecked for lack of DNA. The CDR3 consists of 17 residues. CDR1 is SQVTM, CDR2 ANQGSEA, per germline. The CDR3 loop reads CSVEQFTGQGLIYEQFF.

The chain has TRBV7-9 and TRBJ2-7; the D call of TRBD1 rests on TCRdb alone, since no DNA is present to check it. The CDR3 is made up of 16 amino acids. Germline values: CDR1 SEHNR, CDR2 FQNEAQ (reference sequence). The CDR3: CASSPPDGRGDYEQYF.

The V call is TRBV29-1, the J call TRBJ2-7; TCRdb picks TRBD1, but there is no DNA to check that call. Germline V CDR1 and CDR2: SQVTM, ANQGSEA. There are 14 residues in the CDR3. The CDR3 here is CSVRGGQGGYEQYF.

The chain couples TRBV20-1 to TRBJ1-5. The germline CDR1 and CDR2 sequences are DFQATT and SNEGSKA (reference sequence). The CDR3 contains 14 residues. CDR3 protein: CSATDLRGNQPQHF.

The rearrangement uses TRBV20-1 and TRBJ1-2; the D gene TCRdb calls, TRBD1, cannot be checked with no DNA. This CDR3 has 16 amino acids. The germline CDR1 and CDR2 sequences are DFQATT and SNEGSKA (reference sequence). This CDR3 reads CSARHPGGLGDYGYTF.

V usage is TRBV9 and J usage is TRBJ1-1; TCRdb outputs TRBD1, but without DNA this stays unchecked. From germline, CDR1 is SGDLS and CDR2 YYNGEE. The CDR3 extends over 14 amino acids. The CDR3 sequence is CASVAGTGEGEAFF.

The gene calls are TRBV29-1 and TRBJ2-7; absent DNA, TCRdb's TRBD1 call cannot be checked. Germline V gene data show CDR1 as SQVTM and CDR2 as ANQGSEA. CDR3 length: 13 residues. The CDR3 region is CSVEEDISYEQYF.

This rearrangement joins TRBV7-2 to TRBJ2-7; TCRdb returns TRBD2, unconfirmable since there is no DNA. Germline V gene data show CDR1 as SGHTA and CDR2 as FQGNSA. CDR3 length: 16 residues. The CDR3 is CASSYTSGRPAYEQYF.

This sequence joins TRBV9 and TRBJ2-7; the D call of TRBD1 rests on TCRdb alone, since no DNA is present to check it. This CDR3 comprises 15 residues. Looked up from germline, CDR1 is SGDLS and CDR2 is YYNGEE. Here the CDR3 reads CASSVETGSIYEQYF.

The rearrangement joins TRBV29-1 to TRBJ2-3; the D call of TRBD1 rests on TCRdb alone, since no DNA is present to check it. CDR3 length: 14 residues. Germline CDR1 is SQVTM and CDR2 is ANQGSEA. The CDR3 sequence is CSVAAGTGADTQYF.

The chain joins TRBV7-2 to TRBJ2-1. Germline CDR1 SGHTA, CDR2 FQGNSA. The CDR3 spans 12 residues. CDR3 amino acids: CASSLGSHEQFF.

The chain employs TRBV6-2 or TRBV6-3 and TRBJ2-5; checking the TCRdb D call of TRBD1 is not possible without DNA. This CDR3 has 16 amino acids. The V gene's germline CDR1 is MNHEY and CDR2 SVGEGT. This chain's CDR3 is CASSYPGQISQETQYF.

The chain recombines TRBV5-5 with TRBJ1-1; TCRdb gives TRBD1 as the D gene, but with no DNA this cannot be confirmed. The germline gives CDR1 SGHKS, CDR2 YYEKEE (reference sequence). The CDR3 extends over 14 amino acids. CDR3 sequence: CASSFETDWVEAFF.

The gene calls are TRBV20-1 and TRBJ2-7; TCRdb names TRBD1, which stays unverified in the absence of DNA. CDR3 length equals 15 residues. Germline values: CDR1 DFQATT, CDR2 SNEGSKA (reference sequence). The CDR3 here is CSARGLGTGDYEQYF.